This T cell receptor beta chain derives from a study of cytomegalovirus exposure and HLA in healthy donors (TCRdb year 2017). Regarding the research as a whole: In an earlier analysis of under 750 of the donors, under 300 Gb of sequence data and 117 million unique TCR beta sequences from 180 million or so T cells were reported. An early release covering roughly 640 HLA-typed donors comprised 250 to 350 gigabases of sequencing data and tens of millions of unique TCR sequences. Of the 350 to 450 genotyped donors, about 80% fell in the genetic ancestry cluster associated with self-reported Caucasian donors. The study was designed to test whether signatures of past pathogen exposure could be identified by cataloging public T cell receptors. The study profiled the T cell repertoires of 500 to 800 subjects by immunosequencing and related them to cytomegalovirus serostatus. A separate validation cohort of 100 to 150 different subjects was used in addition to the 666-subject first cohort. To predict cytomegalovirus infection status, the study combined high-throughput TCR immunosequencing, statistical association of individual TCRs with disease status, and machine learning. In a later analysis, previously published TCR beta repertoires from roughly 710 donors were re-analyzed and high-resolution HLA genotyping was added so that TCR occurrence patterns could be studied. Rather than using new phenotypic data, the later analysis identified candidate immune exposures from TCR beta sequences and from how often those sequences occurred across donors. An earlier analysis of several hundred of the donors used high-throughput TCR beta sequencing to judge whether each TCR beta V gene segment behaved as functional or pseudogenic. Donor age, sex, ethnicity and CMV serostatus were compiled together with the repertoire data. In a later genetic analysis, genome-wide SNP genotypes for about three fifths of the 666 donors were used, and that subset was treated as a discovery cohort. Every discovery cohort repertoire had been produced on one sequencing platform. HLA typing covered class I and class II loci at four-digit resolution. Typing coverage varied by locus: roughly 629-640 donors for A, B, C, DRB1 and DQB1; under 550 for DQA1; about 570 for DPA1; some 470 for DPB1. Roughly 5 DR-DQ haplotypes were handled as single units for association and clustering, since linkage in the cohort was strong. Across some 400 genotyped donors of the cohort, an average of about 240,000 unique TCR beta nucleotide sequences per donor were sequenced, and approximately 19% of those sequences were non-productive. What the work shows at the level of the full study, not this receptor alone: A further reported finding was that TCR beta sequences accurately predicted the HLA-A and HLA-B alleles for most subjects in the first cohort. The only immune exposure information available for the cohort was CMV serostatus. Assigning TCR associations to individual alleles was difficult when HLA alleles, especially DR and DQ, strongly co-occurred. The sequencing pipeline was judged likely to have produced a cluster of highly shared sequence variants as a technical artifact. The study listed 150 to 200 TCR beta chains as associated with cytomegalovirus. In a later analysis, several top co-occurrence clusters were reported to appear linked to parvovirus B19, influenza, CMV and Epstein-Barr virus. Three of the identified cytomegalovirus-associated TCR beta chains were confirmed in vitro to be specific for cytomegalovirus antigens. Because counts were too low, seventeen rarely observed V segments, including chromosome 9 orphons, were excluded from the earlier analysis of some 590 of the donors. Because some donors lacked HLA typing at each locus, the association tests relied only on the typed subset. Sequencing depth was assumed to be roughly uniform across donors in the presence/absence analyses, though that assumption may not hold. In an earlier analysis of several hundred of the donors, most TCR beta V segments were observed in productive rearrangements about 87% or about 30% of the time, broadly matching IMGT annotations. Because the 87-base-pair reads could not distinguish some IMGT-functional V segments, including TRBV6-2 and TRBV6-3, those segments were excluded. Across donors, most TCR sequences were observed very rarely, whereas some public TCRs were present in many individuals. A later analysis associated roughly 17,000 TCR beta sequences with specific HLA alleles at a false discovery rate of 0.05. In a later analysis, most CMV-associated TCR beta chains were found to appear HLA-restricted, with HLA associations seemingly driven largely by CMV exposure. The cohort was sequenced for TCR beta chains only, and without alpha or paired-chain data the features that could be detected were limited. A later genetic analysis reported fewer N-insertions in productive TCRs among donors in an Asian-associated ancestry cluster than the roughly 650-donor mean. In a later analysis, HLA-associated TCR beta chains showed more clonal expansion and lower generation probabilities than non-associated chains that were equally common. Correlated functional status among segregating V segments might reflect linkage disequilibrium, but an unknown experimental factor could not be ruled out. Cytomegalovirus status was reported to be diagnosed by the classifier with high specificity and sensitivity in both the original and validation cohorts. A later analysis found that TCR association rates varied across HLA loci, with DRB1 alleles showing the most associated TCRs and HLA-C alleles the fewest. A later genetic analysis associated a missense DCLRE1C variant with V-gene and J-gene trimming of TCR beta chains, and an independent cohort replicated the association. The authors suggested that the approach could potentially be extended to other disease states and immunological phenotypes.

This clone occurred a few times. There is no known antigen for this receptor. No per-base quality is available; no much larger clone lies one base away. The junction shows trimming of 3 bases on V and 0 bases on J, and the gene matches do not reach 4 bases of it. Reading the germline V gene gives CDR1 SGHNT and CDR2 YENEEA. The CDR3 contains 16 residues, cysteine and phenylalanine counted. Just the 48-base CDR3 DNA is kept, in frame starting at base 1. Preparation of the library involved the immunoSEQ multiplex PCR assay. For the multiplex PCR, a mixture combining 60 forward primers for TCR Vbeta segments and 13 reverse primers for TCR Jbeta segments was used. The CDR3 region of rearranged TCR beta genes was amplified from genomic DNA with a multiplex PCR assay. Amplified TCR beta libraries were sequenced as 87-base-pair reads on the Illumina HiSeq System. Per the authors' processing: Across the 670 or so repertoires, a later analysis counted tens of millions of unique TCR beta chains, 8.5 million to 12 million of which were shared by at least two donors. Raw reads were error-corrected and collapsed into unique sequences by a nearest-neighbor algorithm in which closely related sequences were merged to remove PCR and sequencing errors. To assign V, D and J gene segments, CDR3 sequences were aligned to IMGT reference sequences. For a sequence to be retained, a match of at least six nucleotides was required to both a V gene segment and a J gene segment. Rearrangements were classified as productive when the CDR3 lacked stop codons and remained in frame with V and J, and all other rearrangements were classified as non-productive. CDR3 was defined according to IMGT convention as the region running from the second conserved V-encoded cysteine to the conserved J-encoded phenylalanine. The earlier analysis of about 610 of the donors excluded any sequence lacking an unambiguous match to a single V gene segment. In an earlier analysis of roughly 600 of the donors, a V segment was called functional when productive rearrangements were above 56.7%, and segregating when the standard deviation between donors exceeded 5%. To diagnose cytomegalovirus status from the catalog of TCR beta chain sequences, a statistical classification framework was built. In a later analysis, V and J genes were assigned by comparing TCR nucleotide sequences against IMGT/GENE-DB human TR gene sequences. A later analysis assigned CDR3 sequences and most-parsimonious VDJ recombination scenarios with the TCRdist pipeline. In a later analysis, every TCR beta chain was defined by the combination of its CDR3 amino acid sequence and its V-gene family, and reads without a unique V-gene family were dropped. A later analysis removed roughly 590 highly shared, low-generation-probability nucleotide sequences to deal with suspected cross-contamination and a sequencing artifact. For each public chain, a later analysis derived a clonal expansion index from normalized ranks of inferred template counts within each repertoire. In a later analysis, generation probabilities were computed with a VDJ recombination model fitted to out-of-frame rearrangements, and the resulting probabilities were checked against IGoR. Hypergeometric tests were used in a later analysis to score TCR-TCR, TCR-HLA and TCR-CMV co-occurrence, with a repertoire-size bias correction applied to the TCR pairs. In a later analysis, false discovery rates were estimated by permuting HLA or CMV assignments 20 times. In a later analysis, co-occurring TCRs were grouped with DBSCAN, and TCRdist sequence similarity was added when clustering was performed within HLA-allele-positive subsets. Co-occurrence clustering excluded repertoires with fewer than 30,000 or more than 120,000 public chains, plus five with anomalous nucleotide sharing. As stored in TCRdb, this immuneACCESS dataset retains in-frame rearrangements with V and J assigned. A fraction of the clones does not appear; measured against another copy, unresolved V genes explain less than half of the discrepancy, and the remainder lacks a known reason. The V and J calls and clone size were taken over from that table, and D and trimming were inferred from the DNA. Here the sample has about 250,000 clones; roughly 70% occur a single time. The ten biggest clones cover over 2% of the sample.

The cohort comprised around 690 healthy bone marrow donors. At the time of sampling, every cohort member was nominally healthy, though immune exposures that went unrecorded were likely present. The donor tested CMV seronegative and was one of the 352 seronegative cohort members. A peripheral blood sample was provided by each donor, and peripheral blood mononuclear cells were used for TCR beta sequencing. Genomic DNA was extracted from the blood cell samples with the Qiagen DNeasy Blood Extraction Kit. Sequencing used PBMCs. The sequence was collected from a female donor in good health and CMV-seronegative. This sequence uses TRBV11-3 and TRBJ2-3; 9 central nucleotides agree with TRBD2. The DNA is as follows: TGTGCCAGCAGCTTCTTAGCGGGAGCTAGCACAGATACGCAGTATTTT. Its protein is CASSFLAGASTDTQYF.